This TCR beta chain derives from a study of T cell changes during pregnancy in multiple sclerosis. Generated by immunoSEQ multiplex PCR, the TCRdb table keeps only in-frame clones and is missing some. The sample has about 130,000 clones; approximately 96% are singletons. There are 13 residues in the CDR3. Trimming took 6 bases from V and 5 from J, leaving 11 bases between them. Germline V gene sequence: CDR1 MNHEY, CDR2 SVGAGI. The chain has TRBV6-5 and TRBJ2-1; the D call may be TRBD1 or TRBD2 (6 bases each). This specimen consisted of peripheral blood, obtained after pregnancy. This receptor was identified in a female donor with multiple sclerosis, enrolled in a pregnancy study. The CDR3 bases are TGTGCCAGCAGATACGGGGGCAACAATGAGCAGTTCTTC. As protein: CASRYGGNNEQFF.